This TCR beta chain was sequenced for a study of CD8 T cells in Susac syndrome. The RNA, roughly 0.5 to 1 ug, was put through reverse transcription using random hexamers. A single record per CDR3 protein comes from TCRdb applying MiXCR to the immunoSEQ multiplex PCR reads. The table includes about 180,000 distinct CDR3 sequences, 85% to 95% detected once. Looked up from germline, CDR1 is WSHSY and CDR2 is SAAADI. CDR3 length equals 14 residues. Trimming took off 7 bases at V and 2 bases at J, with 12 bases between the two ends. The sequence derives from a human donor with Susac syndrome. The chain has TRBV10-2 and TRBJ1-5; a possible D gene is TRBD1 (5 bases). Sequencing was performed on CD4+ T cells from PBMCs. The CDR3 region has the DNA TGCGCCAGCACACAAAGGGGCGGCAATCAGCCCCAGCATTTT. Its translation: CASTQRGGNQPQHF.